These 13 T cell receptor beta chains came from one sample sequenced in a study of regulatory T cells in long-lasting Graves disease. Combining iRepertoire HTBI primers with Arm-PCR of CDR3 regions, the authors built TCR beta libraries. TCRdb re-called the multiplex PCR reads with MiXCR, one entry per CDR3 protein. The repertoire includes some 450,000 distinct CDR3 sequences, about a sixth of them detected once, and about 10% sits in the top ten. Stated time point: newly diagnosed GD, antithyroid drugs for less than 3 months. From RNA extracted from PBMCs, the TCR library was made. These data also featured in a second study, about T cells in Graves' hyperthyroidism and ophthalmopathy.

This specimen consisted of peripheral blood mononuclear cells (PBMCs), obtained at new diagnosis, from a patient treated with antithyroid drugs. The source of these receptors is a woman in her 30s with Graves disease.

J is TRBJ2-7 and V is TRBV24-1; D gene uncertain. CDR3 size: 13 residues. Per the germline V gene, CDR1 is KGHDR and CDR2 is SFDVKD. Trimming stripped 7 bases from V and 3 bases from J, with 12 bases between. CDR3 in DNA: TGTGCCACCAGGGATGGAACGAGCTACGAGCAGTACTTC. As protein: CATRDGTSYEQYF.

This chain joins TRBV6-1 and TRBJ2-7; no reliable D call. Germline CDR1 MNHNS, CDR2 SASEGT. Trimming left V 6 bases short and J 7 bases short, with 10 bases between. This CDR3 region has 11 residues. The CDR3 DNA sequence: TGTGCCAGCAGAGACACTGTTGAGCAGTACTTC. Protein: CASRDTVEQYF.

This clonotype was detected many times. J is TRBJ2-3 and V is TRBV6-5, with 7 bases identical to TRBD1. Unmatched junction bases numbered 8, after V lost 2 bases and J lost 0 bases. The CDR3 contains 17 residues. Germline assignment: CDR1 MNHEY and CDR2 SVGAGI. The DNA for the CDR3 is TGTGCCAGCAGTTACGCGTCTGGGACAGAAAGCACAGATACGCAGTATTTT. Translation: CASSYASGTESTDTQYF.

This sequence joins TRBV6-1 and TRBJ2-3, with a weak D call TRBD1 (6 bases). This CDR3 is built from 13 residues. V was cut by 9 bases and J by 4 bases, with 14 bases left in between. The germline CDR1 and CDR2 sequences are MNHNS and SASEGT. CDR3 in amino acids: CASILKGADTQYF. Written as DNA, the CDR3 is TGTGCCAGTATTCTAAAGGGGGCAGATACGCAGTATTTT.

The chain links TRBV19 to TRBJ2-1, with D tentatively TRBD2 (5 bases). Trimming left V 1 base short and J 6 bases short, with 13 bases between. CDR1 is LNHDA, CDR2 SQIVND, per germline (reference sequence). This CDR3 is built from 15 residues. CDR3 nucleotides: TGTGCCAGTAGTATAGCCGGGATAAGAGGCAATGAGCAGTTCTTC. This translates into CASSIAGIRGNEQFF.

The sample holds a few counts of this clonotype. V is TRBV29-1 and J is TRBJ2-2, with TRBD2 matching 8 bases. V dropped 5 bases and J dropped 0; count of bases not matched to a gene: 8. The CDR3 sequence is 16 residues long. Germline V gene sequence: CDR1 SQVTM, CDR2 ANQGSEA. In nucleotides, the CDR3 is TGCAGCGTTCCGATGGCGGGAGGAACGAACACCGGGGAGCTGTTTTTT. Protein: CSVPMAGGTNTGELFF.

V and J are TRBV10-2 and TRBJ2-1; 9 nucleotides agree with TRBD2. J lost 7 bases, V lost 0 bases, and 7 bases had no gene match. Germline CDR1 and CDR2: WSHSY and SAAADI. CDR3 length equals 16 residues. The CDR3, as DNA: TGCGCCAGCAGTGAGTCTCGGGCTAGCGGGAATAATGAGCAGTTCTTC. Translating it yields CASSESRASGNNEQFF.

This clonotype appeared many times. This chain connects TRBV28 to TRBJ2-3, with 9 positions matching TRBD2. Germline CDR1 MDHEN, CDR2 SYDVKM. CDR3 length: 15 amino acids. Trimming removed 8 bases from V and 5 bases from J; junction bases left unmatched: 11. The DNA for the CDR3 is TGTGCCAGCTGCTTAGGGGCGGGAGGGGGAGATACGCAGTATTTT. This translates into CASCLGAGGGDTQYF.

This clonotype was observed many times. V gene TRBV6-1 combines with J gene TRBJ2-7, with 15 bases fitting TRBD2. J lost 9 bases, V lost 5 bases, and 5 bases had no gene match. CDR3 length: 14 residues. Germline lookup yields CDR1 MNHNS and CDR2 SASEGT. CDR3 sequence: CASSRTSGRGAQYF. Written as DNA, the CDR3 is TGTGCCAGCAGTCGGACTAGCGGGAGGGGGGCGCAGTACTTC.

Notes on this clonotype: Since the CDR3 does not end with the conserved phenylalanine or tryptophan, this likely comes from a read error. The J gene is TRBJ2-5, the V gene TRBV12-3 or TRBV12-4, with D possibly matching TRBD2 (5 bases). V was trimmed by 5 bases and J by 4 bases, leaving 8 bases between them. The CDR3 consists of 12 residues. For the CDR3, the DNA is TGTGCCAGCAGTATTGGAGGAGAGACCCAGTACCTC. Its protein product is CASSIGGETQYL.

A few counts support this clonotype. This chain joins TRBV20-1 and TRBJ2-5; unclear D gene. The CDR3 runs 12 residues. Trimming stripped 6 bases from V and 2 bases from J, with 10 bases between. Germline V lookup: CDR1 DFQATT, CDR2 SNEGSKA (reference sequence). The CDR3 reads CSAGKPQETQYF. The CDR3 DNA reads as TGCAGTGCAGGCAAGCCTCAAGAGACCCAGTACTTC.

This clonotype was recorded only once. V is TRBV20-1 and J is TRBJ1-1; no clear D. In germline, CDR1 is DFQATT, CDR2 SNEGSKA (reference sequence). The CDR3 runs 14 residues. The germline V and J ends were trimmed by 6 bases and 3 bases, with 17 bases remaining between them. CDR3 in DNA: TGCAGTGCAAGCATGACACAACTCTACACTGAAGCTTTCTTT. Translation gives CSASMTQLYTEAFF.

This clonotype was detected ten times or more. The V and J genes are TRBV18 and TRBJ2-7, with D maybe TRBD1 (7 bases). V was trimmed by 0 bases and J by 3 bases, leaving 12 bases between them. This CDR3 has 15 amino acids. The germline gives CDR1 KGHSH, CDR2 LQKENI. The chain's CDR3 is CASSPPRGENYEQYF. The CDR3 bases are TGTGCCAGCTCACCACCCAGGGGGGAAAACTACGAGCAGTACTTC.